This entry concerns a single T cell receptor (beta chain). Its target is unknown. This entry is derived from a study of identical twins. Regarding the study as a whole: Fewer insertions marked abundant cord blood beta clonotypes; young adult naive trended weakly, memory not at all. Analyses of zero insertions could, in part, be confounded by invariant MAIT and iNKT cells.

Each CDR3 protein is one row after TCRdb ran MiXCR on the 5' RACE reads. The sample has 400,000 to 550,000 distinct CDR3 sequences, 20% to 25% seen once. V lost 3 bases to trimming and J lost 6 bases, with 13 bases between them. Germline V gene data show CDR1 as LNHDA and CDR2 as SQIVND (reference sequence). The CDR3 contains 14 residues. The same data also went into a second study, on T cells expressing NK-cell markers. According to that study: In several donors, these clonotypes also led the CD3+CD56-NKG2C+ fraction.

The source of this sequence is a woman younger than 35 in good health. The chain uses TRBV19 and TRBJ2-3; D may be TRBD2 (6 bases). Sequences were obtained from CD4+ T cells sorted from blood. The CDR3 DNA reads TGTGCCAGTAGTATCGGAGGGTCGGGCGATACGCAGTATTTT. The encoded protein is CASSIGGSGDTQYF. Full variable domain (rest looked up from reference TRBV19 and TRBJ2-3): DGGITQSPKYLFRKEGQNVTLSCEQNLNHDAMYWYRQDPGQGLRLIYYSQIVNDFQKGDIAEGYSVSREKKESFPLTVTSAQKNPTAFYLCASSIGGSGDTQYFGPGTRLTVL.